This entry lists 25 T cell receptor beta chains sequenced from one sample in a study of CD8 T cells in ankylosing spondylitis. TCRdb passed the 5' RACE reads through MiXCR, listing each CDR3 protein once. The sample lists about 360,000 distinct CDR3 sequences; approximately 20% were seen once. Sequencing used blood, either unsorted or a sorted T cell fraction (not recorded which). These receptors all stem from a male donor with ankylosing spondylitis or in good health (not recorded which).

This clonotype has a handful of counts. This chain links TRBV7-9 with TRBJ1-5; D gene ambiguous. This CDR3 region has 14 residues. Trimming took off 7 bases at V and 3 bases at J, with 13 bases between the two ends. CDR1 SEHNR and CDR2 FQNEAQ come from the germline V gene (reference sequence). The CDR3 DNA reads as TGTGCCAGCACCACGGGAGAGTTCAATCAGCCCCAGCATTTT. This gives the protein CASTTGEFNQPQHF.

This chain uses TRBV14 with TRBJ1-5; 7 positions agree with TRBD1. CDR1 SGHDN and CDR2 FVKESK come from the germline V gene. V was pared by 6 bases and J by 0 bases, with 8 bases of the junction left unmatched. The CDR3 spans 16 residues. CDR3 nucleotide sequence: TGTGCCAGCAGGTCGGGACAGACTTATAGCAATCAGCCCCAGCATTTT. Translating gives CASRSGQTYSNQPQHF.

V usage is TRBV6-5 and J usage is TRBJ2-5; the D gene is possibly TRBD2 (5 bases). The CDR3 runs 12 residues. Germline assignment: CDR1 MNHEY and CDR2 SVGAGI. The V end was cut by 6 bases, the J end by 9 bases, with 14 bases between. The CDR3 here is CASSSGWESQYF. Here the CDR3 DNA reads TGTGCCAGCAGCTCGGGGTGGGAGTCCCAGTACTTC.

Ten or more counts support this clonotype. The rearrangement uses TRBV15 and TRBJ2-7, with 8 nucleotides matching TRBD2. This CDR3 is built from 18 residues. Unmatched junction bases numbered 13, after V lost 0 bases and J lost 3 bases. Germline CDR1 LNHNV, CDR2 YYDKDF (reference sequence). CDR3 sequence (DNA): TGTGCCACCAGCAGAGAGGTTGGAGCGGGGGCTCAACTCTACGAGCAGTACTTC. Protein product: CATSREVGAGAQLYEQYF.

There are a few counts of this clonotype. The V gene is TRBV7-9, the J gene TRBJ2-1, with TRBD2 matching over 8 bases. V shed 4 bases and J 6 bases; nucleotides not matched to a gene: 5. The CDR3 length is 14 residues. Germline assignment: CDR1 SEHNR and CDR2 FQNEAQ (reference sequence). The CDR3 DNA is TGTGCCAGCAGCTCCACGGGGGGGCCCAATGAGCAGTTCTTC. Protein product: CASSSTGGPNEQFF.

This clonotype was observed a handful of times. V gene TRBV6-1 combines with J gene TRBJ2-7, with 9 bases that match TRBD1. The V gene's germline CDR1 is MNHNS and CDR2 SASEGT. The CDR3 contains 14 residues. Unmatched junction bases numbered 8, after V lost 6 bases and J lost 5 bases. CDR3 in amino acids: CASRPGTGWNEQYF. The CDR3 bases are TGTGCCAGCAGACCTGGGACAGGGTGGAACGAGCAGTACTTC.

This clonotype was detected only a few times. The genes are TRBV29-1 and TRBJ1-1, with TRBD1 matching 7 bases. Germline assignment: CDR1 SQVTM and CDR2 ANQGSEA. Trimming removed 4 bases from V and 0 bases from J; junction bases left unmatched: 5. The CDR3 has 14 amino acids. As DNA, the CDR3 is TGCAGCGTTGGACAGGGCGGGATGAACACTGAAGCTTTCTTT. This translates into CSVGQGGMNTEAFF.

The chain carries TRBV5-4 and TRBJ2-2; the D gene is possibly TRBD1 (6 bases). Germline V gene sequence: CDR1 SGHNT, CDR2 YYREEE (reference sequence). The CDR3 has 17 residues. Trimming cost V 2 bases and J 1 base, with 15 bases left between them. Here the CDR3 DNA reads TGTGCCAGCAGCTTTTATGGGACAACCCAGAACACCGGGGAGCTGTTTTTT. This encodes CASSFYGTTQNTGELFF.

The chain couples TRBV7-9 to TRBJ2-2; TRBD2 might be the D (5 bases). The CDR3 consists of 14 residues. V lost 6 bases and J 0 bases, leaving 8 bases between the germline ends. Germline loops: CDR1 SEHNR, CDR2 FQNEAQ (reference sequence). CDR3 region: CASRGAANTGELFF. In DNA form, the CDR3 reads TGTGCCAGCAGGGGAGCAGCGAACACCGGGGAGCTGTTTTTT.

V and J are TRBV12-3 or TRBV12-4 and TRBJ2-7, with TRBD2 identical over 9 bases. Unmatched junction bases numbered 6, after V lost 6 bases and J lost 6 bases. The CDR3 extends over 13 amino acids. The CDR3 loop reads CASSSGGPGEQYF. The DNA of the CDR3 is TGTGCCAGCAGCAGCGGGGGGCCTGGCGAGCAGTACTTC.

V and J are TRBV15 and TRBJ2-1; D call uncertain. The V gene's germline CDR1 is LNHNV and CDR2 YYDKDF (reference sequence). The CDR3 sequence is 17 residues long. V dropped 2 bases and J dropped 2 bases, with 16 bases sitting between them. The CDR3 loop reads CATSRNPLEGTYNEQFF. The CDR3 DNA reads TGTGCCACCAGCAGAAACCCTTTGGAAGGAACCTACAATGAGCAGTTCTTC. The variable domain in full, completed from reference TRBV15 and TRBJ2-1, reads DAMVIQNPRYQVTQFGKPVTLSCSQTLNHNVMYWYQQKSSQAPKLLFHYYDKDFNNEADTPDNFQSRRPNTSFCFLDIRSPGLGDTAMYLCATSRNPLEGTYNEQFFGPGTRLTVL.

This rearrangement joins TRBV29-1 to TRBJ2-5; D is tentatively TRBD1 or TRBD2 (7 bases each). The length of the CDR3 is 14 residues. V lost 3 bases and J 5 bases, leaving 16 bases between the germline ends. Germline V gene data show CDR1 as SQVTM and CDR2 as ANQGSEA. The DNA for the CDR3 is TGCAGCGTTGAGGGAGGGGGCGTTCGGGAGACCCAGTACTTC. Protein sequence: CSVEGGGVRETQYF. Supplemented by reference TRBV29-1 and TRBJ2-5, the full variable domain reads SAVISQKPSRDICQRGTSLTIQCQVDSQVTMMFWYRQQPGQSLTLIATANQGSEATYESGFVIDKFPISRPNLTFSTLTVSNMSPEDSSIYLCSVEGGGVRETQYFGPGTRLLVL.

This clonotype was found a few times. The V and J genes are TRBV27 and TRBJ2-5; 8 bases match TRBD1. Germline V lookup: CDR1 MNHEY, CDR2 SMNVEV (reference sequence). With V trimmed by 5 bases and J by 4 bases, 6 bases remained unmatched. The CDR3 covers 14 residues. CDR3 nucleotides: TGTGCCAGCAGTATAATAACAGGGGGAGAGACCCAGTACTTC. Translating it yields CASSIITGGETQYF.

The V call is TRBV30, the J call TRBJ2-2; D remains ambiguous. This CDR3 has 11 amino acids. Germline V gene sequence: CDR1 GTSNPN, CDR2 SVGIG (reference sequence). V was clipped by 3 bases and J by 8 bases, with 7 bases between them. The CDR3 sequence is CAWSGDGELFF. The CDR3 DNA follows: TGTGCCTGGAGCGGTGATGGGGAGCTGTTTTTT.

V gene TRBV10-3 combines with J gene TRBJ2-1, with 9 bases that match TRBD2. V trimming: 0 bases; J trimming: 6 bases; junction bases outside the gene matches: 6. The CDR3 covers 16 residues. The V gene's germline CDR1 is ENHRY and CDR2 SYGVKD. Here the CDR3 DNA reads TGTGCCATCAGTGAGTCCTTGGCGGGGGGGCTCAATGAGCAGTTCTTC. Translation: CAISESLAGGLNEQFF.

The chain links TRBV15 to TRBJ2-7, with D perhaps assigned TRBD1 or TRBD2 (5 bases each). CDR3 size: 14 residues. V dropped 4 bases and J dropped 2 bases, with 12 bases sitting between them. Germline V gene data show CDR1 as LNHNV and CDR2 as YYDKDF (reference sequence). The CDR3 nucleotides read TGTGCCACCAGCACTTTACGGGACGCCTACGAGCAGTACTTC. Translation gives CATSTLRDAYEQYF.

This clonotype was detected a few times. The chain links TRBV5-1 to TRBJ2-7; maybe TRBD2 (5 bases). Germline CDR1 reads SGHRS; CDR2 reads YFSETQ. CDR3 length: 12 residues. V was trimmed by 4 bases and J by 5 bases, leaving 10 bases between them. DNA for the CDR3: TGCGCCAGCAGCCTGGGAGCGAACGAGCAGTACTTC. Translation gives CASSLGANEQYF. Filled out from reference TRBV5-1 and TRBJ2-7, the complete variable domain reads KAGVTQTPRYLIKTRGQQVTLSCSPISGHRSVSWYQQTPGQGLQFLFEYFSETQRNKGNFPGRFSGRQFSNSRSEMNVSTLELGDSALYLCASSLGANEQYFGPGTRLTVT.

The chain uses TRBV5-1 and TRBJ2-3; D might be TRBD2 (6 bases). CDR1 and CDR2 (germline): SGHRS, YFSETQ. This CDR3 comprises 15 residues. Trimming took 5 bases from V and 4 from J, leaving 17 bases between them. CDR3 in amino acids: CASRGGSGPPDTQYF. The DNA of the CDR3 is TGCGCCAGCAGGGGGGGTTCCGGACCACCAGATACGCAGTATTTT.

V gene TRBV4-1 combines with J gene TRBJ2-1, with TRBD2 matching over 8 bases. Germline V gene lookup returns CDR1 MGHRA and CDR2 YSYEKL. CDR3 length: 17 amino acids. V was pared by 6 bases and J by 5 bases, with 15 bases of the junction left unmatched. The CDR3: CASSTGFRGGVDNEQFF. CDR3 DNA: TGCGCCAGCAGTACCGGTTTTCGGGGGGGCGTTGACAATGAGCAGTTCTTC.

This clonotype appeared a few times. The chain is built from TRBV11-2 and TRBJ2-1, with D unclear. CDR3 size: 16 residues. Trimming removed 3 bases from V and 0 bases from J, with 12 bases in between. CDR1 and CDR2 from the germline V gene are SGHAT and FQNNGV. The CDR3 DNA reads TGTGCCAGCAGCTTTTCAGATGCGAGCTCCTACAATGAGCAGTTCTTC. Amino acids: CASSFSDASSYNEQFF.

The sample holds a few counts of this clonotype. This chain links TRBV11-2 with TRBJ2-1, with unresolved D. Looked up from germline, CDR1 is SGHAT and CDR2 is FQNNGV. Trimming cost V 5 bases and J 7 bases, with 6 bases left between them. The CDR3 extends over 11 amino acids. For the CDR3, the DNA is TGTGCCAGCAGCCCCTTTAATGAGCAGTTCTTC. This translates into CASSPFNEQFF.

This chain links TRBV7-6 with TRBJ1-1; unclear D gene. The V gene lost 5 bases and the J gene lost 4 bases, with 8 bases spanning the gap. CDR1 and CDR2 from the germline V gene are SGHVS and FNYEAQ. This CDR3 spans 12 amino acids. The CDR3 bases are TGTGCCAGCAGCGCGGAGGGCACTGAAGCTTTCTTT. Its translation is CASSAEGTEAFF.

CDR3 protein: CASSLILATEAFF. The CDR3 region has the DNA TGCGCCAGCAGCTTGATTCTGGCGACTGAAGCTTTCTTT. This chain joins TRBV5-1 and TRBJ1-1, with D unresolved. This CDR3 contains 13 residues. Germline-derived CDR1 and CDR2 are SGHRS and YFSETQ. Trimming removed 1 base from V and 5 bases from J, with 9 bases in between.

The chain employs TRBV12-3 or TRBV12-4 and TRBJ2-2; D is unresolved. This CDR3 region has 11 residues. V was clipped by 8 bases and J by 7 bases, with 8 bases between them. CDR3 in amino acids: CASGSNGELFF. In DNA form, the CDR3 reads TGTGCCAGCGGCTCTAACGGGGAGCTGTTTTTT.

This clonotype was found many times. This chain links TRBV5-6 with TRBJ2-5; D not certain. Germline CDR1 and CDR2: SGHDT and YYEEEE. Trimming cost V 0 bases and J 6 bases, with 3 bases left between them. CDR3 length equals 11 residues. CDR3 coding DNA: TGTGCCAGCAGCTTGGGACAGACCCAGTACTTC. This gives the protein CASSLGQTQYF.